This T cell receptor (beta chain) emerged from a study of identical twins. The V gene end was trimmed by 8 bases and the J gene end by 5 bases; junction bases not matched to a gene: 7. CDR3 size: 13 residues. CDR1 and CDR2 from the germline V gene are MRHNA and SNTAGT. About this clonotype: Its antigen is currently unknown.

Unique molecular identifiers were in the cDNA, with template-switch universal primer binding. In TCRdb, the 5' RACE reads were re-called with MiXCR into one record per CDR3 protein. This table holds about 330,000 distinct CDR3 sequences, 12% found once. Study observations and caveats: Cord blood beta clonotypes that were abundant carried fewer insertions, and memory repertoires showed no such trend. An excess of low generation probability was shown by twin-shared out-of-frame alpha sequences.

These data also formed part of another study, on yellow fever vaccine responses in identical twins.

The chain is built from TRBV6-4 and TRBJ1-1, with 8 positions matching TRBD1. The sample comprised CD8+ T cells sorted from blood. This TCR was sampled from a woman younger than 35 in good health. The CDR3 loop reads CASPGQGETEAFF. CDR3 bases: TGTGCCAGCCCAGGACAGGGTGAAACTGAAGCTTTCTTT.